This T cell receptor (beta chain) comes out of a study of cytomegalovirus exposure and HLA in healthy donors. Study-wide results and caveats: The sole available immune exposure information was CMV serostatus.

V shed 7 bases and J 0 bases; nucleotides not matched to a gene: 18. Per germline, CDR1 MDHEN and CDR2 SYDVKM. The CDR3 runs 18 residues. Primers included in the PCR were 60 Vbeta and 13 Jbeta primers. The assay was immunoSEQ multiplex PCR, and TCRdb's table has in-frame clones only and misses some. This table has roughly 140,000 clones, more than 75% appearing once. Worth noting for this clone: Its antigen remains unknown.

The chain combines TRBV28 with TRBJ2-7, with TRBD1 matching 7 bases. Sequencing was carried out using PBMCs. This sequence originates from a woman in her thirties or forties in good health and CMV-seropositive. The CDR3 protein is CASTFRPRLQGYSYEQYF. The CDR3 region has the DNA TGTGCCAGCACCTTCCGCCCCCGGTTACAGGGGTACTCCTACGAGCAGTACTTC.